This record covers a single T cell receptor (beta chain). This clone's antigen is unknown. No base quality values were provided; no much bigger clone lies one nucleotide off. CDR1 MNHNS and CDR2 SASEGT are derived from the germline V gene. The CDR3 sequence holds 13 residues, the cysteine and phenylalanine included. Only the CDR3 part of the read is kept: 39 bases, read in frame from the first base. The germline V end is reduced by 6 bases and the J end by 4 bases; junction bases left unmatched: 5. Each clonotype received, on average, around 9.6x coverage in deep resolution sequencing performed on a MiSeq, where the target depth lay between 1 in 1 million and 1 in 200,000 T cells. The immunoSEQ hsTCRB Kit was used to generate the TCR beta libraries. The authors processed their data as follows. ImmunoSEQ Data Assistant and ImmunoSEQ Analyzer were used for data analysis, and V, D and J genes were assigned according to IMGT definitions. Clonality, with values ranging from 0 to 1, was calculated as one minus the normalized Shannon entropy of productive rearrangement frequencies. Public clonotype analysis was restricted to overrepresented clonotypes comprising at least 0.05% of each patient's repertoire. Some 13 age-matched healthy donor repertoires from immuneACCESS served as clonality controls. Entries here come from immuneACCESS through TCRdb and include only in-frame sequences with V and J called. Some clones fail to appear in such tables; in the studies checked, an unresolved V gene covers under half of the shortfall, and the cause of the remainder is unknown. The V and J calls and clone size come from that table; D and trimming were worked out from the DNA. The sample table contains tens of thousands of clones; only one count was recorded for approximately 51% of them. The leading ten clones occupy approximately 19% of the sample.

The source of the sample is a study of cytotoxic CD8 clonotypes in ibrutinib-treated CLL (dated by TCRdb to the early 2020s). Context from the whole study: The cohort had 11 relapsed/refractory and roughly 15 treatment-naive patients; 17 to 18 were IGHV unmutated. Partial responses were observed in 24 patients and complete responses in 2; after a median follow-up of roughly 62 months, remission was maintained in 14 patients and progression was observed in approximately 12. Samples at response were collected after a median of approximately twelve months of treatment, with a range of roughly 6 to 36 months. Longitudinal samples were obtainable from about 30% of the roughly 86 participants in the trial. Cryopreserved peripheral blood mononuclear cells were collected at three points: before therapy, at response, and at either sustained remission or disease progression. On average, each sample yielded about 250,000 productive templates and over 90,000 productive rearrangements.

General conclusions and limits of the study: Public clonotypes were rare and either shrank or stayed stable during treatment, and the rise in clonality at ibrutinib response reflected expansion of private clonotypes. Clonality increased at ibrutinib response, stayed stable in sustained remission, and fell back toward baseline at progression. At baseline, clonality was higher than in age-matched healthy donors and showed a strong correlation with circulating CD8+ T-cell counts. Sustained-remission and progressing patients did not have matched sampling times, and lymph node repertoires were not examined.

For TCR beta library preparation, approximately 1.8 micrograms of genomic DNA was extracted from cryopreserved PBMCs. Longitudinal blood samples from CLL patients on ibrutinib monotherapy underwent high-throughput TCR beta sequencing. The patients took part in an open-label, single-center phase 2 trial of ibrutinib monotherapy. The V and J segments used are TRBV6-1 and TRBJ1-1; 7 nucleotides in the junction match TRBD1. The sequencing used PBMCs, collected before ibrutinib treatment. This receptor was identified in a human donor with chronic lymphocytic leukemia. CDR3 region: CASRLTGATEAFF. In nucleotides, the sequence is TGTGCCAGCAGGTTAACAGGGGCCACTGAAGCTTTCTTT.